A selection of T cell receptor beta chains follows, all from one sample in a study of regulatory T cells in long-lasting Graves disease. From the multiplex PCR reads, TCRdb called clonotypes with MiXCR, one entry per CDR3 protein. The data show roughly 430,000 distinct CDR3 sequences, with roughly 21% seen just once and roughly an eighth held by the top ten. The specimen was peripheral blood mononuclear cells (PBMCs), collected when the disease was refractory, from a patient treated with antithyroid drugs. The receptors originated from a female donor with Graves disease. Both conserved end residues are part of each CDR3. Fields, in order: CDR3 protein, D gene, V gene. D genes are given only for firm matches.

CASTPRGGSGNTIYF | NA | TRBV12-3/TRBV12-4
CASSELLAGGPGAYEQYF | TRBD2 | TRBV6-1
CSAVGTSGTNPHEQYF | TRBD2 | TRBV20-1
CSAKITGTPTSRGYTF | NA | TRBV20-1
CASSTTSDTEAFF | NA | TRBV2
CASSQDWAGGPYQPQHF | TRBD1 | TRBV4-1
CASSSQSGRDSYEQYF | TRBD2 | TRBV28
CASSSGTSGSLQFF | TRBD2 | TRBV12-3/TRBV12-4
CATRLGQHYEQYF | TRBD1 | TRBV6-1
CSASPNAKNQETQYF | NA | TRBV20-1
CASRPSGSFNEQYF | TRBD2 | TRBV28
CASSLAAGGPSETQYF | TRBD2 | TRBV7-8
CASSRIRASGGYNEQFF | TRBD2 | TRBV4-2
CASRLGGGPQHF | NA | TRBV27
CASSWGQSETQYF | TRBD1 | TRBV5-4
CASSLWGGTSGSSEQYF | TRBD2 | TRBV27
CAWSRGLNEQYF | NA | TRBV30
CSARRAGARETQYF | TRBD2 | TRBV20-1
CASSAMSGRVNTGELFF | TRBD2 | TRBV10-1
CSARSGNQPQHF | NA | TRBV20-1
CATLTGLNTEAFF | TRBD1 | TRBV19
CASTSQRDRETQYF | NA | TRBV27
CAWTSGEKLFF | NA | TRBV30
CASRDVGLAKNIQYF | NA | TRBV27
CASSIDPSGRNTEAFF | NA | TRBV19
CASSPRDGRQETQYF | NA | TRBV7-8
CASSYGSQETQYF | NA | TRBV28
CASSLWGGQGGYGANVLTF | NA | TRBV11-2
CASSYSSWEGYTF | NA | TRBV6-5
CASSRGGIGTQYF | TRBD2 | TRBV28
CASSPRSSFYEQYF | NA | TRBV7-2
CASSPEASVVGELFF | NA | TRBV11-2
CASSHSRTSNADTQYF | TRBD2 | TRBV3-1
CASSSIRTGAEPYEQYF | TRBD1 | TRBV7-9
CASSLSWDGYGYTF | NA | TRBV5-1
CASSLPGQGVNTEAFF | TRBD1 | TRBV12-3/TRBV12-4
CASSDNTDGANVLTF | NA | TRBV28
CSANPAGGANVLTF | NA | TRBV20-1
CASSGAGAIGELFF | NA | TRBV19
CASSDREGTNEKLFF | TRBD1 | TRBV27
CASSQESSGYYEQYF | TRBD2 | TRBV4-1
CASSYGRDTQYF | NA | TRBV7-2
CASSRWTGLEQYF | TRBD1 | TRBV7-2
CSVGGEQNTGELFF | NA | TRBV29-1
CASSLSDSTKNIQYF | NA | TRBV28
CSARDLYGYTF | NA | TRBV20-1
CSVEDGHGELFF | NA | TRBV29-1
CASSSSSPGVDGYTF | NA | TRBV9
CASSLAGQRILYGYTF | NA | TRBV5-5
CASSSSASGSYNEQFF | TRBD2 | TRBV28
CASSLTGTSGRRARKTQYF | TRBD2 | TRBV27
CASTWGVAGGKPSYEQYF | TRBD2 | TRBV6-4
CATNELQETQYF | NA | TRBV27
CASSLLWAGILYF | NA | TRBV11-2
CASSPHRDSDEKLFF | NA | TRBV5-1
CASKVQNSNEKLFF | NA | TRBV11-3
CASSWESGIGGELFF | NA | TRBV27
CASSQPIPLTGTGSDYGYTF | TRBD1 | TRBV3-1